The rows below give T cell receptor beta chains drawn from one sample of a study of shared clonotypes between healthy human individuals. Using immunoSEQ multiplex PCR, the repertoire was profiled, and TCRdb retains in-frame clones only, with some absent. The sample lists around 510,000 clones; about 80% were seen once. The specimen sequenced was PBMCs. These receptors were collected from a woman between 35 and 50 years old in good health. Some clones in this sample may be carry-over from other donors' samples. Both conserved end residues are part of each CDR3. D genes are given only for firm matches. Clone size is not always given. Where it is, it says once, few, many or a class for expanded clones.

v_call: TRBV11-2; clone_size: .; d_call: TRBD2; j_call: TRBJ2-5; cdr3_nt: TGTGCCAGCAGCCGGTCTGGACTAGCCGAAGAGACCCAGTACTTC; cdr3_aa: CASSRSGLAEETQYF
v_call: TRBV7-2; clone_size: .; d_call: .; j_call: TRBJ2-6; cdr3_nt: TGTGCCAGCCGCCTCCGGCAGTCTGGGGCCAACGTCCTGACTTTC; cdr3_aa: CASRLRQSGANVLTF
v_call: TRBV19; clone_size: .; d_call: .; j_call: TRBJ1-2; cdr3_nt: TGTGCCAGTAGTCCCCTTCATTCGGACAACTATGGCTACACCTTC; cdr3_aa: CASSPLHSDNYGYTF
v_call: TRBV15; clone_size: .; d_call: .; j_call: TRBJ2-1; cdr3_nt: TGTGCCACCAGCATGACCCGGGACCAGTACAATGAGCAGTTCTTC; cdr3_aa: CATSMTRDQYNEQFF
v_call: TRBV9; clone_size: .; d_call: TRBD2; j_call: TRBJ2-1; cdr3_nt: TGTGCCAGCAGCCCTCGACTAGCGGGAGGGCGATACAATGAGCAGTTCTTC; cdr3_aa: CASSPRLAGGRYNEQFF
v_call: TRBV15; clone_size: .; d_call: .; j_call: TRBJ2-1; cdr3_nt: TGTGCCACCAGCAGAGAGCGGGGTAACGGTGAGCAGTTCTTC; cdr3_aa: CATSRERGNGEQFF
v_call: TRBV5-4; clone_size: once; d_call: .; j_call: TRBJ2-6; cdr3_nt: TGTGCCAGCAGCTTGGACTTTACTGGGGCCAACGTCCTGACTTTC; cdr3_aa: CASSLDFTGANVLTF
v_call: TRBV7-5; clone_size: .; d_call: .; j_call: TRBJ2-5; cdr3_nt: TGTGTCAGAAGCTTTAATGTACTAGCGGGAGTCGTGGAGACCCAGTACTTC; cdr3_aa: CVRSFNVLAGVVETQYF
v_call: TRBV9; clone_size: .; d_call: TRBD1; j_call: TRBJ2-6; cdr3_nt: TGTGCCAGCAGCGACCGACAGGGTAGTGGGGCCAACGTCCTGACTTTC; cdr3_aa: CASSDRQGSGANVLTF
v_call: TRBV28; clone_size: .; d_call: TRBD1; j_call: TRBJ1-5; cdr3_nt: TGTGCCAGCAGTCCCCCCCAGGGGGCGCGGGGCAATCAGCCCCAGCATTTT; cdr3_aa: CASSPPQGARGNQPQHF
v_call: TRBV7-6; clone_size: .; d_call: TRBD2; j_call: TRBJ2-2; cdr3_nt: TGTGCCAGCAGCTTAGAGTCTAGCGGGAGCGTCGGGGAGCTGTTTTTT; cdr3_aa: CASSLESSGSVGELFF
v_call: TRBV6-5; clone_size: .; d_call: TRBD1; j_call: TRBJ2-7; cdr3_nt: TGTGCCAGCAGGAAGGGCCGGGACAGGGCCTACGAGCAGTACTTC; cdr3_aa: CASRKGRDRAYEQYF
v_call: TRBV4-1; clone_size: .; d_call: TRBD1; j_call: TRBJ1-2; cdr3_nt: TGCGCCAGCAGCCAAGGGGAATCGGGACAGCCCTATGGCTACACCTTC; cdr3_aa: CASSQGESGQPYGYTF
v_call: TRBV19; clone_size: once; d_call: .; j_call: TRBJ2-4; cdr3_nt: TGTGCCAGTAGTGACCGACAGCTACGAGCCAAAAACATTCAGTACTTC; cdr3_aa: CASSDRQLRAKNIQYF
v_call: TRBV13; clone_size: .; d_call: TRBD2; j_call: TRBJ2-7; cdr3_nt: TGTGCCAGCAGCCCCCGGGGGGGGGTCTACGAGCAGTACTTC; cdr3_aa: CASSPRGGVYEQYF
v_call: TRBV25-1; clone_size: once; d_call: TRBD1; j_call: TRBJ2-7; cdr3_nt: TGTGCCAGCAGCGAGGACAGGGGTAAAGCCTACGAGCAGTACTTC; cdr3_aa: CASSEDRGKAYEQYF
v_call: TRBV28; clone_size: .; d_call: TRBD1; j_call: TRBJ2-3; cdr3_nt: TGTGCCAGCAGCCTACTAGGGACAGGGAATACGCAGTATTTT; cdr3_aa: CASSLLGTGNTQYF
v_call: TRBV6-4; clone_size: .; d_call: TRBD2; j_call: TRBJ2-3; cdr3_nt: TGTGCCAGCAGGAAACTAGCGGGAGGGCCAGATACGCAGTATTTT; cdr3_aa: CASRKLAGGPDTQYF
v_call: TRBV11-2; clone_size: .; d_call: .; j_call: TRBJ2-7; cdr3_nt: TGTGCCAGCAGCTTAGTGGGCATTAGCGGGCAGTACTTC; cdr3_aa: CASSLVGISGQYF
v_call: TRBV27; clone_size: .; d_call: TRBD2; j_call: TRBJ2-7; cdr3_nt: TGTGCCAGCAGTCCACTAGCGGGAGTGCGAGAGCAGTACTTC; cdr3_aa: CASSPLAGVREQYF
v_call: TRBV10-2; clone_size: .; d_call: .; j_call: TRBJ2-3; cdr3_nt: TGCGCCAGCAGTGAGACCGCCGGCACGGATACGCAGTATTTT; cdr3_aa: CASSETAGTDTQYF
v_call: TRBV10-3; clone_size: .; d_call: .; j_call: TRBJ2-2; cdr3_nt: TGTGCCATCAGTGCGGCGAACACCGGGGAGCTGTTTTTT; cdr3_aa: CAISAANTGELFF
v_call: TRBV10-2; clone_size: .; d_call: .; j_call: TRBJ1-1; cdr3_nt: TGCGCCAGCAGGGAAGTGGGGGTCAACACTGAAGCTTTCTTT; cdr3_aa: CASREVGVNTEAFF
v_call: TRBV30; clone_size: .; d_call: .; j_call: TRBJ2-1; cdr3_nt: TGTGCCTGGAGTGTTGGACTGGAGAACAATGAGCAGTTCTTC; cdr3_aa: CAWSVGLENNEQFF
v_call: TRBV7-9; clone_size: .; d_call: .; j_call: TRBJ2-1; cdr3_nt: TGTGCCAGCAGCTCGGAGGCCGGGGGAAATGAGCAGTTCTTC; cdr3_aa: CASSSEAGGNEQFF
v_call: TRBV21-1; clone_size: .; d_call: .; j_call: TRBJ2-7; cdr3_nt: TGTGCCAGCAGCAAAGTATATTCGGGGAAGGGCGGCGAGCAGTACTTC; cdr3_aa: CASSKVYSGKGGEQYF
v_call: TRBV6-1; clone_size: .; d_call: .; j_call: TRBJ2-2; cdr3_nt: TGTGCCAGCAGGGGCCAGGGTGGGACCGGGGAGCTGTTTTTT; cdr3_aa: CASRGQGGTGELFF
v_call: TRBV5-4; clone_size: .; d_call: TRBD2; j_call: TRBJ2-7; cdr3_nt: TGTGCCGGCAGCTTGTCCGGGAGGGCCCCCTACGAGCAGTACTTC; cdr3_aa: CAGSLSGRAPYEQYF
v_call: TRBV29-1; clone_size: .; d_call: .; j_call: TRBJ2-7; cdr3_nt: TGCAGCGTTGTGCAGGGGGGCATCGACGAGCAGTACTTC; cdr3_aa: CSVVQGGIDEQYF
v_call: TRBV7-9; clone_size: .; d_call: .; j_call: TRBJ2-4; cdr3_nt: TGTGCCAGCAGCTTCGCGGGGTCGGACATTCAGTACTTC; cdr3_aa: CASSFAGSDIQYF
v_call: TRBV2; clone_size: .; d_call: .; j_call: TRBJ2-6; cdr3_nt: TGTGCCAGCAGGTTTTCTGGGGCCAACGTCCTGACTTTC; cdr3_aa: CASRFSGANVLTF
v_call: TRBV6-5; clone_size: .; d_call: .; j_call: TRBJ2-7; cdr3_nt: TGTGCCAGCAGAACTAAGGGGGTCTACGAGCAGTACTTC; cdr3_aa: CASRTKGVYEQYF
v_call: TRBV28; clone_size: .; d_call: TRBD1; j_call: TRBJ1-4; cdr3_nt: TGTGCCAGCAGTCACAGGGGGAGGCGTTCTGAAAAACTGTTTTTT; cdr3_aa: CASSHRGRRSEKLFF
v_call: TRBV10-3; clone_size: .; d_call: .; j_call: TRBJ1-1; cdr3_nt: TGTGCCATCAGTTCCTTTCGGACAGTTAACACTGAAGCTTTCTTT; cdr3_aa: CAISSFRTVNTEAFF
v_call: TRBV19; clone_size: .; d_call: .; j_call: TRBJ1-2; cdr3_nt: TGTGCCAGTAGCCCTAATGCAGGGTTGGAGGGCTACACCTTC; cdr3_aa: CASSPNAGLEGYTF
v_call: TRBV2; clone_size: .; d_call: .; j_call: TRBJ1-2; cdr3_nt: TGTGCCAGCAACGGGTGGGACTATGGCTACACCTTC; cdr3_aa: CASNGWDYGYTF
v_call: TRBV11-3; clone_size: .; d_call: .; j_call: TRBJ2-3; cdr3_nt: TGTGCCAGCAGCCATCCGTATACGCAGTATTTT; cdr3_aa: CASSHPYTQYF
v_call: TRBV30; clone_size: few; d_call: .; j_call: TRBJ1-5; cdr3_nt: TGTGCCTGGAGTGAGAGGGGAGATCAGCCCCAGCATTTT; cdr3_aa: CAWSERGDQPQHF
v_call: TRBV27; clone_size: .; d_call: .; j_call: TRBJ1-5; cdr3_nt: TGTGCCAGCGGTGAGGGGGGGATTGGTCAGCCCCAGCATTTT; cdr3_aa: CASGEGGIGQPQHF
v_call: TRBV28; clone_size: .; d_call: .; j_call: TRBJ2-7; cdr3_nt: TGTGCCAGCAGTTTAAATCGCGGAGGTGGTTCCTACGAGCAGTACTTC; cdr3_aa: CASSLNRGGGSYEQYF
v_call: TRBV7-8; clone_size: .; d_call: TRBD2; j_call: TRBJ2-7; cdr3_nt: TGTGCCAGCAGCTGGACTAGCGGGAGCTCCTACGAGCAGTACTTC; cdr3_aa: CASSWTSGSSYEQYF
v_call: TRBV7-9; clone_size: .; d_call: .; j_call: TRBJ1-1; cdr3_nt: TGTGCCAGCAGCTTAGCCCGGGGTGGCACCGGAGGACAGAACACTGAAGCTTTCTTT; cdr3_aa: CASSLARGGTGGQNTEAFF
v_call: TRBV9; clone_size: .; d_call: TRBD1; j_call: TRBJ1-1; cdr3_nt: TGTGCCAGCAGCCAAGGACAGGGGCGGGACACTGAAGCTTTCTTT; cdr3_aa: CASSQGQGRDTEAFF
v_call: TRBV18; clone_size: .; d_call: .; j_call: TRBJ2-5; cdr3_nt: TGTGCCAGCTCACCACTGCGGCAGGGCCAAGAGACCCAGTACTTC; cdr3_aa: CASSPLRQGQETQYF
v_call: TRBV27; clone_size: few; d_call: TRBD1; j_call: TRBJ1-1; cdr3_nt: TGTGCCAGCAGTTTATCGCGGGACAGGGGTTTTGCTTTCTTT; cdr3_aa: CASSLSRDRGFAFF
v_call: TRBV11-3; clone_size: .; d_call: TRBD1; j_call: TRBJ2-1; cdr3_nt: TGTGCCAGCAGCTCACAGGGGACCAGCTCCTACAATGAGCAGTTCTTC; cdr3_aa: CASSSQGTSSYNEQFF
v_call: TRBV18; clone_size: .; d_call: .; j_call: TRBJ2-7; cdr3_nt: TGTGCCAGCTCGCCCCCGGGACCTTCCTACGAGCAGTACTTC; cdr3_aa: CASSPPGPSYEQYF
v_call: TRBV28; clone_size: .; d_call: .; j_call: TRBJ2-7; cdr3_nt: TGTGCCAGCAGTTTCTCGGGTCCCTACGAGCAGTACTTC; cdr3_aa: CASSFSGPYEQYF
v_call: TRBV4-2; clone_size: .; d_call: .; j_call: TRBJ1-5; cdr3_nt: TGTGCCAGCAGCCAGGAAGGACGGGAGAATCAGCCCCAGCATTTT; cdr3_aa: CASSQEGRENQPQHF
v_call: TRBV2; clone_size: .; d_call: .; j_call: TRBJ2-5; cdr3_nt: TGTGCCAGCAGCGCGAGAGAGACCCAGTACTTC; cdr3_aa: CASSARETQYF
v_call: TRBV2; clone_size: .; d_call: .; j_call: TRBJ2-7; cdr3_nt: TGTGCCAGCAGTGAACGGAGATACGAGCAGTACTTC; cdr3_aa: CASSERRYEQYF
v_call: TRBV21-1; clone_size: .; d_call: .; j_call: TRBJ1-1; cdr3_nt: TGTGCCAGCAGCATATCCGGGTCCTACACTGAAGCTTTCTTT; cdr3_aa: CASSISGSYTEAFF
v_call: TRBV5-6; clone_size: .; d_call: TRBD2; j_call: TRBJ2-5; cdr3_nt: TGTGCCAGCAGCTTCGAATCTAGCGGCCAAGAGACCCAGTACTTC; cdr3_aa: CASSFESSGQETQYF
v_call: TRBV7-2; clone_size: .; d_call: .; j_call: TRBJ1-3; cdr3_nt: TGTGCCAGCAGCTTTGCACCCTCTGGAAACACCATATATTTT; cdr3_aa: CASSFAPSGNTIYF
v_call: TRBV5-1; clone_size: .; d_call: TRBD2; j_call: TRBJ2-1; cdr3_nt: TGCGCCAGCAGCTCCTGGACTAGCGGAGCCAATGAGCAGTTCTTC; cdr3_aa: CASSSWTSGANEQFF